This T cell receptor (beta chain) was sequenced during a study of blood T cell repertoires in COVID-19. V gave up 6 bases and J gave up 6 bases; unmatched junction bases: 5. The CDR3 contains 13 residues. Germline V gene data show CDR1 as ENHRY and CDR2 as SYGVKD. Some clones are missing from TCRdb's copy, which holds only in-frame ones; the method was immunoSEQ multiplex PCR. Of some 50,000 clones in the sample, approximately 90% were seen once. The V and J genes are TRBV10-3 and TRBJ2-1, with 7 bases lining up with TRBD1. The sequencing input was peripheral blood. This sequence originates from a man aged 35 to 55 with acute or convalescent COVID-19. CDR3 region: CAIRAEGANEQFF. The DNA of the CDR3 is TGTGCCATCAGGGCAGAGGGGGCCAATGAGCAGTTCTTC.